A selection of T cell receptor beta chains follows, all from one sample in a study of T cells after yellow fever vaccination. TCRdb redid the calling of the 5' RACE reads with MiXCR, one entry per CDR3 protein. The repertoire includes approximately 350,000 distinct CDR3 sequences, 11% of them detected once, and about 17% sits in the top ten. Sample: PBMCs, taken on the day of the first yellow fever vaccination. Source of these receptors: a young man who received the YFV17D yellow fever vaccine. The conserved cysteine and the conserved F or W are not part of the CDR3 here. A D gene is named only where the DNA matches it firmly.

d_call j_call v_call cdr3_aa
NA TRBJ2-2 TRBV4-2 ASSQAVGTGELF
NA TRBJ1-1 TRBV20-1 SAREVPGEDEAF
NA TRBJ2-3 TRBV5-1 VSTLESDTQY
TRBD2 TRBJ2-2 TRBV4-3 ASSRGTITGELF
NA TRBJ2-1 TRBV4-2 ASGRTTYNEQF
TRBD1 TRBJ2-4 TRBV5-1 ASSTDSGTENIQY
TRBD2 TRBJ2-5 TRBV2 ASTSGGQETQY
TRBD2 TRBJ2-1 TRBV20-1 SARDWSGGDNEQF
NA TRBJ1-5 TRBV29-1 SVSTGKRGNQPQH
NA TRBJ2-7 TRBV5-1 ASSLGAPPSYEQY
NA TRBJ2-4 TRBV7-2 ASSQLGPTSGIQY
TRBD2 TRBJ2-1 TRBV27 ASTGLAGSDEQF
TRBD1 TRBJ2-3 TRBV7-2 ASSSDRGHNTQY
TRBD2 TRBJ2-5 TRBV4-2 ASSQDPSGGETQY
TRBD1 TRBJ2-1 TRBV7-9 ASSQGQGDLDEQF
NA TRBJ1-2 TRBV6-2/TRBV6-3 ASSFDLSGYT
NA TRBJ1-1 TRBV6-5 ASSLWRGTEAF
TRBD1 TRBJ1-5 TRBV2 ASSARQGHQPQH
NA TRBJ2-1 TRBV12-3/TRBV12-4 ASSLGPNNEQF
TRBD2 TRBJ2-3 TRBV10-3 AIGEGLHTQY
NA TRBJ2-1 TRBV7-2 ASSLVPGPGGSNEQF
TRBD1 TRBJ1-2 TRBV10-3 AISAGGSNYGYT
TRBD1 TRBJ2-7 TRBV6-1 ASSDRGVSYEQY
NA TRBJ1-5 TRBV10-3 ATSLDADNQPQH
TRBD2 TRBJ2-3 TRBV6-5 ASSYRASGYTDTQY
NA TRBJ2-2 TRBV24-1 ATSDVLTGELF
NA TRBJ1-1 TRBV12-3/TRBV12-4 ASSSIDGGGTEAF
NA TRBJ2-1 TRBV3-1 ASSRLGAGLNNEQF
TRBD1 TRBJ1-2 TRBV11-2 ASSPGGTVGGNFYGYT
NA TRBJ1-1 TRBV7-2 ASSPVSRRNTEAF
NA TRBJ2-5 TRBV5-6 ASSLATTQY
TRBD2 TRBJ2-1 TRBV7-2 ASSLSGGTTDEQF
NA TRBJ1-3 TRBV4-1 ASSQVTGISGNTIY
NA TRBJ2-2 TRBV11-2 ASSFLRTGELF
TRBD2 TRBJ2-3 TRBV27 ASSFGTRAY
NA TRBJ2-5 TRBV19 ASSVLYQETQY
NA TRBJ2-5 TRBV7-2 ASSFGAGGRETQY
TRBD1 TRBJ1-1 TRBV28 ASSGGQGQAF
NA TRBJ1-1 TRBV6-2/TRBV6-3 ASSYRLTEAF
NA TRBJ2-2 TRBV5-1 ASSWDKKGVKGAGELF
NA TRBJ1-1 TRBV29-1 SVDEPGLNTEAF
NA TRBJ2-7 TRBV12-3/TRBV12-4 ASRITSSYEQY
NA TRBJ2-1 TRBV20-1 SAQQGGGGDEQF
TRBD1 TRBJ2-5 TRBV2 ASSLRGTGGQETQY
NA TRBJ2-7 TRBV4-1 ASSQRTSYEQY